The next 13 T cell receptor beta chains were all read from a single sample in a study of T-cell reconstitution after alpha-beta-depleted transplantation in children. Library preparation (for TCRbeta) was performed with unique molecular identifiers. One entry per CDR3 protein results from TCRdb running MiXCR on the PCR reads. The sample lists 250,000 to 300,000 distinct CDR3 sequences, around 10% occurring once. The starting material was PBMCs, obtained before TCRalphabeta/CD19-depleted stem cell transplant. The receptors were gathered from a boy less than two years old with acute myeloid leukemia, due to receive a stem cell transplant.

This chain uses TRBV29-1 with TRBJ2-1, with TRBD2 matching 9 bases. V shed 3 bases, J shed 8 bases, and the junction held 17 bases outside the gene matches. The CDR3 has 17 amino acids. Per germline, CDR1 SQVTM and CDR2 ANQGSEA. CDR3 sequence (DNA): TGCAGCGTTGACGCGGGGACATTCGCGGGGGGGCTTTATGAGCAGTTCTTC. Translated: CSVDAGTFAGGLYEQFF.

This clonotype was seen repeatedly, ten times or more. The V and J genes are TRBV7-2 and TRBJ2-7, with 10 bases identical to TRBD2. The CDR3 totals 17 residues. Trimming removed 1 base from V and 5 bases from J; junction bases left unmatched: 11. The germline V gene has CDR1 SGHTA and CDR2 FQGNSA. CDR3 amino acids: CASSLGPAGGLKDEQYF. As DNA, the CDR3 is TGTGCCAGCAGCTTAGGCCCAGCGGGAGGGCTAAAAGACGAGCAGTACTTC.

This clonotype was seen repeatedly, ten times or more. The J gene is TRBJ2-1, the V gene TRBV5-1, with 9 positions matching TRBD1. V was clipped by 5 bases and J by 7 bases; unmatched bases: 4. CDR3 length equals 13 residues. Germline CDR1 SGHRS, CDR2 YFSETQ. CDR3 sequence: CASRDRGWNEQFF. The CDR3 DNA reads as TGCGCCAGCAGGGACAGGGGATGGAATGAGCAGTTCTTC.

The table lists this clonotype with a few counts. The V and J genes are TRBV19 and TRBJ2-7, with 7 positions matching TRBD2. The CDR3 contains 18 residues. Per germline, CDR1 LNHDA and CDR2 SQIVND (reference sequence). V shed 3 bases and J 0 bases; nucleotides not matched to a gene: 14. The DNA of the CDR3 is TGTGCCAGTAGTATCCAAACGCCGGGACTAAGGGGCTCCTACGAGCAGTACTTC. Amino acids: CASSIQTPGLRGSYEQYF.

This chain uses TRBV19 with TRBJ2-3; 11 bases are shared with TRBD2. CDR3 length: 15 amino acids. Germline CDR1 and CDR2: LNHDA and SQIVND (reference sequence). With 10 bases clipped from V and 0 bases from J, the junction kept 6 bases outside the gene matches. The CDR3 bases are TGTGCCACTCGACTAGCGGGACCTAGCACAGATACGCAGTATTTT. Translated, it gives CATRLAGPSTDTQYF.

This clonotype appeared a few times. The rearrangement joins TRBV29-1 to TRBJ1-4, with a tentative D call TRBD1 (6 bases). Germline V CDR1 and CDR2: SQVTM, ANQGSEA. Between the trimmed V and J ends, which lost 7 bases and 0 bases, there was a span of 12 bases. The CDR3 extends over 14 amino acids. CDR3 nucleotide sequence: TGCAGCGCAGCAGGGGCTCCAACTAATGAAAAACTGTTTTTT. As protein: CSAAGAPTNEKLFF.

This clonotype was seen at least ten times. The chain links TRBV7-3 to TRBJ2-2; 7 nucleotides match TRBD1. The length of the CDR3 is 14 residues. V lost 7 bases and J lost 0; bases outside the gene matches: 2. Germline CDR1 is SGHTA and CDR2 is FQGTGA. The DNA for the CDR3 is TGTGCCAGCAAAGGGGGCCCGAACACCGGGGAGCTGTTTTTT. Encoded protein: CASKGGPNTGELFF.

The CDR3: CASSQEWDKGRSGANVLTF. The CDR3 DNA sequence: TGCGCCAGCAGTCAAGAGTGGGACAAAGGACGCTCTGGGGCCAACGTCCTGACTTTC. The chain carries TRBV23-1 and TRBJ2-6, with a tentative D call TRBD1 (6 bases). TRBV23-1 has ORF status, its function being uncertain. This CDR3 is 19 amino acids long. Deletions cut 2 bases from V and 0 bases from J, with 17 bases between.

This clonotype was counted ten times or more. The rearrangement links TRBV6-5 to TRBJ1-2; 7 bases are shared with TRBD1. Germline V gene data show CDR1 as MNHEY and CDR2 as SVGAGI. This CDR3 spans 15 amino acids. Trimming removed 2 bases from V and 4 bases from J; junction bases left unmatched: 7. This CDR3 reads CASSYIGQVPYGYTF. CDR3 DNA sequence: TGTGCCAGCAGTTACATCGGACAGGTTCCCTATGGCTACACCTTC.

This sequence joins TRBV7-9 and TRBJ2-7, with 7 bases fitting TRBD2. Per the germline V gene, CDR1 is SEHNR and CDR2 is FQNEAQ (reference sequence). This CDR3 region has 14 residues. V gave up 5 bases and J gave up 3 bases; unmatched junction bases: 7. CDR3: CASSPGRGGYEQYF. In DNA, the CDR3 is TGTGCCAGCAGCCCGGGGAGGGGTGGCTACGAGCAGTACTTC. The variable domain in full, completed from reference TRBV7-9 and TRBJ2-7, reads DTGVSQNPRHKITKRGQNVTFRCDPISEHNRLYWYRQTLGQGPEFLTYFQNEAQLEKSRLLSDRFSAERPKGSFSTLEIQRTEQGDSAMYLCASSPGRGGYEQYFGPGTRLTVT.

Remarks on this clonotype: A much larger clone differs by one base, so this may be a read error. This sequence joins TRBV6-5 and TRBJ2-7; 8 nucleotides agree with TRBD2. Germline assignment: CDR1 MNHEY and CDR2 SVGAGI. CDR3 length equals 19 residues. J lost 4 bases, V lost 0 bases, and 17 bases had no gene match. DNA of the CDR3: TGTGCCAGCAGTTACTCGATATCCTCCTGGGAGAGCGGGAGTTACGAGCAGTACTTC. Translation gives CASSYSISSWESGSYEQYF.

In this sample, this clonotype turned up many times. The V and J genes are TRBV6-2 or TRBV6-3 and TRBJ2-7; D ambiguous. The germline V and J ends were trimmed by 0 bases and 3 bases, with 12 bases remaining between them. The CDR3 is 15 residues long. The germline gives CDR1 MNHEY, CDR2 SVGEGT. The CDR3 DNA follows: TGTGCCAGCAGTTACTCTCCCGGCAGGCTCTACGAGCAGTACTTC. Translating gives CASSYSPGRLYEQYF.

This clonotype was detected only once. The chain combines TRBV12-5 with TRBJ2-2; 8 bases map to TRBD2. The CDR3 contains 14 residues. Germline lookup yields CDR1 LGHNT and CDR2 FRNRAP. With V trimmed by 2 bases and J by 4 bases, 0 bases remained unmatched. The DNA for the CDR3 is TGTGCTAGTGGTTTGACTAGCGGCACCGGGGAGCTGTTTTTT. This gives the protein CASGLTSGTGELFF. Based on the CDR3 plus reference TRBV12-5 and TRBJ2-2, the full variable domain is DARVTQTPRHKVTEMGQEVTMRCQPILGHNTVFWYRQTMMQGLELLAYFRNRAPLDDSGMPKDRFSAEMPDATLATLKIQPSEPRDSAVYFCASGLTSGTGELFFGEGSRLTVL.